This is a list of T cell receptor beta chains from one sample in a study of shared clonotypes between healthy human individuals. Only in-frame clones appear in the TCRdb table, and some are missing; sequencing was by immunoSEQ multiplex PCR. Altogether roughly 1.5 million clones are present, approximately 98% being singletons, with the ten largest covering about 0.4%. Sequencing was done on a sample of naive CD4+ T cells sorted from blood. These receptors were taken from a man aged 25-45 years in good health. CDR3s include the opening cysteine and the closing phenylalanine or tryptophan. The D gene is left open where the match is weak. Expanded clones are given a class, and other clones once, few, many or no size at all.

clone_size,j_call,d_call,v_call,cdr3_aa,cdr3_nt
.,TRBJ2-7,TRBD2,TRBV5-1,CASSRGDSGRVSEQYF,TGCGCCAGCAGCAGGGGGGATAGCGGGAGGGTGAGCGAGCAGTACTTC
.,TRBJ2-6,TRBD1,TRBV18,CASSPPGGAGANVLTF,TGTGCCAGCTCACCGCCAGGGGGCGCTGGGGCCAACGTCCTGACTTTC
.,TRBJ2-1,.,TRBV5-1,CASSLGVGRHDEQFF,TGCGCCAGCAGCTTGGGGGTCGGGCGTCATGATGAGCAGTTCTTC
.,TRBJ2-5,TRBD1,TRBV19,CASQPLPGQGKETQYF,TGTGCCAGTCAACCCCTACCGGGACAGGGGAAGGAGACCCAGTACTTC
.,TRBJ2-1,TRBD2,TRBV2,CASKLEREDSYNEQFF,TGTGCCAGCAAATTGGAACGGGAGGACTCCTACAATGAGCAGTTCTTC
.,TRBJ2-7,.,TRBV9,CASSSIGQSNEQYF,TGTGCCAGCAGCTCGATCGGACAGTCCAACGAGCAGTACTTC
once,TRBJ1-1,.,TRBV20-1,CSARRRTEAFF,TGCAGTGCTAGGAGGAGAACTGAAGCTTTCTTT
.,TRBJ2-6,.,TRBV11-2,CASSRAGRSGANVLTF,TGTGCCAGCAGCCGGGCAGGTAGATCTGGGGCCAACGTCCTGACTTTC
.,TRBJ2-7,.,TRBV6-5,CASSPRGTYEQYF,TGTGCCAGCAGCCCTCGGGGCACCTACGAGCAGTACTTC
.,TRBJ2-7,.,TRBV10-1,CASSEFAGNWYEQYF,TGCGCCAGCAGTGAATTCGCGGGAAATTGGTACGAGCAGTACTTC
once,TRBJ1-3,.,TRBV15,CATSRDLGPASGNTIYF,TGTGCCACCAGCAGAGATCTTGGGCCCGCCTCTGGAAACACCATATATTTT
.,TRBJ2-7,.,TRBV5-6,CASSLQSASYEQYF,TGTGCCAGCAGCTTACAGTCGGCGTCCTACGAGCAGTACTTC
.,TRBJ2-1,.,TRBV6-4,CARAPYNEQFF,TGTGCCAGGGCCCCCTACAATGAGCAGTTCTTC
.,TRBJ2-7,.,TRBV19,CASSPDSYEQYF,TGTGCCAGTAGTCCGGACAGCTACGAGCAGTACTTC
.,TRBJ1-5,.,TRBV7-8,CASSPRPGQGSNQPQHF,TGTGCCAGCAGCCCCAGGCCGGGGCAGGGGAGCAATCAGCCCCAGCATTTT
once,TRBJ2-7,TRBD2,TRBV11-2,CASSRGRGLAGSYEQYF,TGTGCCAGCAGCCGGGGTCGGGGACTAGCGGGTTCCTACGAGCAGTACTTC
.,TRBJ2-7,.,TRBV7-2,CASSLRAAGITYEQYF,TGTGCCAGCAGCTTGAGGGCCGCAGGGATTACCTACGAGCAGTACTTC
.,TRBJ1-1,TRBD1,TRBV18,CASSPPGQAGGTEAFF,TGTGCCAGCTCACCCCCCGGACAGGCGGGTGGGACTGAAGCTTTCTTT
.,TRBJ2-2,.,TRBV14,CASSQVAGELFF,TGTGCCAGCAGCCAAGTCGCCGGGGAGCTGTTTTTT
.,TRBJ2-3,.,TRBV5-1,CASSDSLSTDTQYF,TGCGCCAGTTCGGACAGTTTAAGCACAGATACGCAGTATTTT
.,TRBJ2-7,TRBD2,TRBV19,CASSTRTSLGEQYF,TGTGCCAGTAGTACGAGGACTAGCCTCGGCGAGCAGTACTTC
.,TRBJ1-1,.,TRBV30,CAWSEQVNTEAFF,TGTGCCTGGAGTGAACAGGTGAACACTGAAGCTTTCTTT
.,TRBJ1-3,.,TRBV10-1,CASSESRGSHSGNTIYF,TGCGCCAGCAGTGAGTCGAGAGGGTCCCACTCTGGAAACACCATATATTTT
.,TRBJ1-2,.,TRBV9,CASSVVGAGNGYTF,TGTGCCAGCAGCGTAGTGGGGGCGGGTAATGGCTACACCTTC
.,TRBJ1-2,TRBD1,TRBV2,CASSGRGQLIYGYTF,TGTGCCAGCAGTGGAAGGGGACAGCTCATCTATGGCTACACCTTC
.,TRBJ2-7,.,TRBV2,CASATRVVLVRYEQYF,TGTGCCAGCGCCACAAGAGTGGTGTTGGTGCGCTACGAGCAGTACTTC
.,TRBJ2-7,TRBD2,TRBV5-4,CASSSNGREYEQYF,TGTGCCAGCAGCTCAAACGGGAGGGAATACGAGCAGTACTTC
.,TRBJ1-1,.,TRBV5-1,CASSPDRQLNTEAFF,TGCGCCAGCAGCCCCGACCGACAGTTGAACACTGAAGCTTTCTTT